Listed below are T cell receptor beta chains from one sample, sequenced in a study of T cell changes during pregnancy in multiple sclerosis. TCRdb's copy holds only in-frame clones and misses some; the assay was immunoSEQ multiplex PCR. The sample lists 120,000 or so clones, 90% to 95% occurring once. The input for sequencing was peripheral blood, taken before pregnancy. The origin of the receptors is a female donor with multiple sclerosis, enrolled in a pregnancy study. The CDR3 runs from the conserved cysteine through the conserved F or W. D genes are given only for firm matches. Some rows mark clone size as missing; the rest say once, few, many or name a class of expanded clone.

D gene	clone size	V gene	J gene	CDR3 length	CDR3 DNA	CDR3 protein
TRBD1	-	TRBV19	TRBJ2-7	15	TGTGCCAGTAGTAACGGACAGGGCGCCGTTTACGAGCAGTACTTC	CASSNGQGAVYEQYF
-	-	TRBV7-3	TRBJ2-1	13	TGTGCCAGCAGCTTAAATGGGGGCGATGAGCAGTTCTTC	CASSLNGGDEQFF
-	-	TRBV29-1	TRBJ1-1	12	TGCAGCGTTGCGGGGGGCCGCACTGAAGCTTTCTTT	CSVAGGRTEAFF
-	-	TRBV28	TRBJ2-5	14	TGTGCCAGCAGTCCGGCACAGTACCAAGAGACCCAGTACTTC	CASSPAQYQETQYF
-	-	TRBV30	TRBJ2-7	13	TGTGCCTGGAGTGCACCGCAGGGGAGCGAGCAGTACTTC	CAWSAPQGSEQYF
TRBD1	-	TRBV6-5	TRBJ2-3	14	TGTGCCAGCAGCCGGGGACAGAACACAGATACGCAGTATTTT	CASSRGQNTDTQYF
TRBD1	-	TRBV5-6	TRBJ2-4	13	TGTGCCAGCAGCTCCGGGACAGCAGACATTCAGTACTTC	CASSSGTADIQYF
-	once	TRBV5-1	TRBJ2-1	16	TGCGCCAGCAGCTTGTCATCAGGGGTCCCCTACAATGAGCAGTTCTTC	CASSLSSGVPYNEQFF
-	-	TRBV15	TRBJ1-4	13	TGTGCCTCCGGCGGGTTGGTGAGAGAAAAACTGTTTTTT	CASGGLVREKLFF
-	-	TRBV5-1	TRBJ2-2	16	TGCGCCAGCAGCTTGGTACTCCCCGCAGGAATCGGGGAGCTGTTTTTT	CASSLVLPAGIGELFF
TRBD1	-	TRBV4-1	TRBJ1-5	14	TGCGCCAGCAGCCAAATACAGGGGAATCAGCCCCAGCATTTT	CASSQIQGNQPQHF
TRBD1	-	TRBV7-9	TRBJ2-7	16	TGTGCCAGCAGCAATACTCCGGGACAGGGGTCCTACGAGCAGTACTTC	CASSNTPGQGSYEQYF
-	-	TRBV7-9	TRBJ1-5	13	TGTGCCAGCAGCTTAGAGGGGTTACAGCCCCAGCATTTT	CASSLEGLQPQHF
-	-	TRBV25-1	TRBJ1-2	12	TGTGCCAGCAGTGGAAACAGGGTTGGCTACACCTTC	CASSGNRVGYTF
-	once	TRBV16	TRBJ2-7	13	TGTGCCAGCAGCCCCGGGGTCGGGGGCGAGCAGTACTTC	CASSPGVGGEQYF
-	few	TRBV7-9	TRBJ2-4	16	TGTGCCAGCAGCTCGTTCAGGGCGGACCTTAAAAACATTCAGTACTTC	CASSSFRADLKNIQYF
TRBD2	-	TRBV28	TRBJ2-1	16	TGTGCCAGCAGTTCCCCCTCTAGCGGGAGGAGGGATGAGCAGTTCTTC	CASSSPSSGRRDEQFF
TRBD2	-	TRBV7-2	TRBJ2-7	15	TGTGCCAGCAGCTTAGAAGCGGGGTCGTCCTACGAGCAGTACTTC	CASSLEAGSSYEQYF
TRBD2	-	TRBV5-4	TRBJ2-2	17	TGTGCCAGCAGCTTGGCCTCGCTAGCGGGGCACACCGGGGAGCTGTTTTTT	CASSLASLAGHTGELFF
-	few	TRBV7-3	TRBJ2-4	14	TGTGCCAGCAGCCCCTCGGGGGGCGCGAGCATTCAGTACTTC	CASSPSGGASIQYF
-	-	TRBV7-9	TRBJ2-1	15	TGTGCCAGCAGCACCCGTTTAGTATCCTACAATGAGCAGTTCTTC	CASSTRLVSYNEQFF
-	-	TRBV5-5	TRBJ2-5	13	TGTGCCAGCAGCCGACAGCACCAAGAGACCCAGTACTTC	CASSRQHQETQYF
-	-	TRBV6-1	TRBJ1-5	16	TGTGCCAGCAGTGAAATACGGCAGGCTCACAATCAGCCCCAGCATTTT	CASSEIRQAHNQPQHF
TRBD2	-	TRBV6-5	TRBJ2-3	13	TGTGCCAGCAGCCGAACGGGGGGAGATACGCAGTATTTT	CASSRTGGDTQYF
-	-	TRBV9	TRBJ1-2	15	TGTGCCAGCAGCGCACCCGTGGGACAACTCTATGGCTACACCTTC	CASSAPVGQLYGYTF
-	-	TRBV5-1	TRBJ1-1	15	TGCGCCAGCAGCCTCGGACGGGGGGCGGTCACTGAAGCTTTCTTT	CASSLGRGAVTEAFF
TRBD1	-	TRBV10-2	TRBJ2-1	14	TGCGCCAGCAGTGAAGGGACAGGGCCCAATGAGCAGTTCTTC	CASSEGTGPNEQFF
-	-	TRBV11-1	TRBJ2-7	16	TGTGCCAGCAGCCCGTACGCGGGACTGATGACCTACGAGCAGTACTTC	CASSPYAGLMTYEQYF
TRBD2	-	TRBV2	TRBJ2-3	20	TGTGCCAGCACTCCCTGGGTAGCGGGGGAGACTAACATTCAGGCAGATACGCAGTATTTT	CASTPWVAGETNIQADTQYF
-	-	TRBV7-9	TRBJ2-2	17	TGTGCCAGCAGCAATGACAGACCCTCTTCGAACACCGGGGAGCTGTTTTTT	CASSNDRPSSNTGELFF
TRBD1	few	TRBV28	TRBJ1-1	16	TGTGCCAGCAGCGAGACAGGGGGTTTGGTGAACACTGAAGCTTTCTTT	CASSETGGLVNTEAFF
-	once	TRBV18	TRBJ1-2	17	TGTGCCAGCTCACCAAAGGCACTTGGTTCGGGGTCGATACGCTACACCTTC	CASSPKALGSGSIRYTF
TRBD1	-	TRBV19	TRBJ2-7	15	TGTGCCAGTAGTATCCTTGGGACAGGGTCCTACGAGCAGTACTTC	CASSILGTGSYEQYF
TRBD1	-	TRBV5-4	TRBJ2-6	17	TGTGCCAGCAGCCCCGGGACAGGGCTGTATGGGGCCAACGTCCTGACTTTC	CASSPGTGLYGANVLTF
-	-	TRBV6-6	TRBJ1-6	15	TGTGCCAGCAGTTACGGCAGGGTAGACAATTCACCCCTCCACTTT	CASSYGRVDNSPLHF
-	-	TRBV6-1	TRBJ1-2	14	TGTGCCAGCAGCCCTATCGGAGGGAACTATGGCTACACCTTC	CASSPIGGNYGYTF
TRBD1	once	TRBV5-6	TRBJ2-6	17	TGTGCCAGCAGCCCCGGGACAGGGGGCACTGGGGCCAACGTCCTGACTTTC	CASSPGTGGTGANVLTF
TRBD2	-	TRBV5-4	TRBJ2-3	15	TGTGCCAGCAGCTTAAGGACTAGCGGTCCAGATACGCAGTATTTT	CASSLRTSGPDTQYF
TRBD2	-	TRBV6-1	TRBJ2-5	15	TGTGCCAGCAGCGTCGGGACTAGTCGTCGAGAGACCCAGTACTTC	CASSVGTSRRETQYF
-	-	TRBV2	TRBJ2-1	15	TGTGCCAGCAGGAGGGAGGGGGGAGCTTACAATGAGCAGTTCTTC	CASRREGGAYNEQFF
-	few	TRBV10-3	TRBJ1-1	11	TGTGCCATCGGAGGTAACACTGAAGCTTTCTTT	CAIGGNTEAFF
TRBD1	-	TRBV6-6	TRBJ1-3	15	TGTGCCAGCAGAGCTCAGGGGGCTGTAGGAAACACCATATATTTT	CASRAQGAVGNTIYF